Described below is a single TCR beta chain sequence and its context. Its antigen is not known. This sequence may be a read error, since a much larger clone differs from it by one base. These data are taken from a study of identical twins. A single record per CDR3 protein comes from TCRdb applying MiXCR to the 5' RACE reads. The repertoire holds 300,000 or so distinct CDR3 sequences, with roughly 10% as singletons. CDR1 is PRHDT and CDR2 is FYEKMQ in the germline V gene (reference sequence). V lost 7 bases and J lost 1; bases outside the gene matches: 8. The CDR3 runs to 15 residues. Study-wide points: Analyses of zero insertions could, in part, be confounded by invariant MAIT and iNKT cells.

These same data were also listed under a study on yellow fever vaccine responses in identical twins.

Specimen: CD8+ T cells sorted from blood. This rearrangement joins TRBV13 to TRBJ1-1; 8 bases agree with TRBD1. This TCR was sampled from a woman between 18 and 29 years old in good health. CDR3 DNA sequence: TGTGCCAGCAACCCCCAGGGGGCGAAGAACACTGAAGCTTTCTTT. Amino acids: CASNPQGAKNTEAFF.